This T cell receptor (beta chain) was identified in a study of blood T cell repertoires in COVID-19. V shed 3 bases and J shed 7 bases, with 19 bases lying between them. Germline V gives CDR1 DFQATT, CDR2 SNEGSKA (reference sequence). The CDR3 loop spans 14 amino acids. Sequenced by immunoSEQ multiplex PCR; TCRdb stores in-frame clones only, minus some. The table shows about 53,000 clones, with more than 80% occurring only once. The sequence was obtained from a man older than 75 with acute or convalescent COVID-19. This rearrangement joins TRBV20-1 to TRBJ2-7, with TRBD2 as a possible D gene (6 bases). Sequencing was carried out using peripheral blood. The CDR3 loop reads CSASPVAFAGEQYF. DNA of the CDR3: TGCAGTGCTAGTCCTGTGGCATTCGCGGGGGAGCAGTACTTC.